The clone carrying this T cell receptor beta chain has more than one count but fewer than ten. The target antigen is unknown. This sample stems from a study of somatic mutations in cytotoxic T cells in rheumatoid arthritis. Broader study findings: About an eighth of the roughly 65 patients had a largest CD8+ clone above 20% of CD8+ cells. Increasing age coincided with elevated CD8+ clonality among rheumatoid arthritis patients, though not among healthy controls. Levels of CD8+ T-cell clonality in rheumatoid arthritis patients were statistically indistinguishable from those seen in age-matched healthy controls, with no significant difference. Slight underrepresentation of TRBV07 in rheumatoid arthritis patients was not adjusted for multiple comparisons.

Trimming took off 5 bases at V and 0 bases at J, with 11 bases between the two ends. The germline gives CDR1 SGHVS, CDR2 FQNEAQ. The CDR3 is made up of 15 amino acids. Using immunoSEQ multiplex PCR, the repertoire was profiled, and TCRdb retains in-frame clones only, with some absent. The repertoire consists of about 25,000 clones, with roughly 70% occurring once and the leading ten covering approximately 9.3%. Sequencing was done on a sample of CD8+ T cells sorted from blood. The chain couples TRBV7-8 to TRBJ1-5; a weak D match, TRBD1 (6 bases). The receptor's source is a woman in her late teens or twenties in good health. In DNA form, the CDR3 reads TGTGCCAGCAGCAACACAGGGTATAGCAATCAGCCCCAGCATTTT. The encoded protein is CASSNTGYSNQPQHF.